These T cell receptor beta chains were read from a single sample in a study of T cell responses to AZD1222 COVID-19 vaccine. Measured with immunoSEQ multiplex PCR; TCRdb has only the in-frame clones, and not every one. This table holds 150,000 to 200,000 clones, around nine tenths found once. Sequencing used peripheral blood, obtained 28 days after the second AZD1222 dose. The receptors shown here come from an adult who received the AZD1222 COVID-19 vaccine. The CDR3 runs from the conserved cysteine through the conserved F or W. D genes are given only for firm matches. Clone size, where shown, is once, few, many, or a class for clones that have expanded.

J,D,V,size,DNA,CDR3
TRBJ2-7,.,TRBV28,.,TGTGCCAGCAGTTTACTAGTGCGGACGGACGAGCAGTACTTC,CASSLLVRTDEQYF
TRBJ2-7,TRBD1,TRBV27,.,TGTGCCAGCAGTTTTGGGACAGAGAACTACGGGCAGTACTTC,CASSFGTENYGQYF
TRBJ1-5,.,TRBV27,once,TGTGCCAGCAGTTTATTTCCAGGGAGCAATCAGCCCCAGCATTTT,CASSLFPGSNQPQHF
TRBJ2-3,.,TRBV15,.,TGTGCCACCAGCAGAGGCCTGAGTAGCCTTAGCACAGATACGCAGTATTTT,CATSRGLSSLSTDTQYF
TRBJ1-6,TRBD1,TRBV6-5,few,TGTGCCAGCAGGGGGGGACAGGGTGGCAATTCACCCCTCCACTTT,CASRGGQGGNSPLHF
TRBJ1-5,.,TRBV6-5,few,TGTGCCAGCAGCCCCGGACGGATCAATCAGCCCCAGCATTTT,CASSPGRINQPQHF
TRBJ1-2,.,TRBV5-1,.,TGCGCCAGCAGCTCGGGGGGGTCGGCTTTCGGCTACACCTTC,CASSSGGSAFGYTF
TRBJ1-5,.,TRBV28,.,TGTGCCAGCAGTTTACCGGGGAAGGGGCAGCCCCAGCATTTT,CASSLPGKGQPQHF
TRBJ1-6,.,TRBV6-1,.,TGTGCCAGCAGTGAAGGCAGGGAGACACCCCTCCACTTT,CASSEGRETPLHF
TRBJ2-3,TRBD2,TRBV6-5,once,TGTGCCAGCAGGGGGGGGACAGATACGCAGTATTTT,CASRGGTDTQYF
TRBJ2-1,.,TRBV11-2,.,TGTGCCAGCAGCTTAGTATGGACCCCTGCTTTTGAGCAGTTCTTC,CASSLVWTPAFEQFF
TRBJ2-3,.,TRBV7-7,.,TGTGCTAGCAGTCAGAACAGGGTTGGGAGCACAGATACGCAGTATTTT,CASSQNRVGSTDTQYF
TRBJ2-1,.,TRBV9,.,TGTGCCAGCAGCGTAGTAGCTGGGGGCAATGAGCAGTTCTTC,CASSVVAGGNEQFF
TRBJ2-1,TRBD2,TRBV30,once,TGTGCCTGGAACCGCGGGGGTGCGAATGAGCAGTTCTTC,CAWNRGGANEQFF
TRBJ2-1,.,TRBV2,.,TGTGCCAGCAGTGAGGGGCGGGGGCGCCACAATGAGCAGTTCTTC,CASSEGRGRHNEQFF
TRBJ2-1,.,TRBV9,.,TGTGCCAGCAGCTCATCAGCGGCCTACAATGAGCAGTTCTTC,CASSSSAAYNEQFF
TRBJ1-5,TRBD1,TRBV2,.,TGTGCCAGCAGTGAAGCGGGGAGGGGGCCTCAGCCCCAGCATTTT,CASSEAGRGPQPQHF
TRBJ2-1,TRBD2,TRBV19,.,TGTGCCAGTAGTATTGGGCGGGGGGGTATCGATGAGCAGTTCTTC,CASSIGRGGIDEQFF
TRBJ2-2,TRBD2,TRBV19,.,TGTGCCAGTAGTATCCAAGCGGGGGGCTTGAACACCGGGGAGCTGTTTTTT,CASSIQAGGLNTGELFF
TRBJ2-7,TRBD1,TRBV9,.,TGTGCCAGCAGCCTCGGGGTAGGGGGCGCAATAGACGGAGAGCAGTACTTC,CASSLGVGGAIDGEQYF
TRBJ2-1,.,TRBV7-9,.,TGTGCCAGCAGCCCGGAGCTCAGGAGACCCTTTCCGAAAAATGAGCAGTTCTTC,CASSPELRRPFPKNEQFF
TRBJ2-1,TRBD2,TRBV28,once,TGTGCCAGCAGTTTATCGGGGGGCGGGAGGAATGAGCAGTTCTTC,CASSLSGGGRNEQFF
TRBJ1-2,.,TRBV19,once,TGTGCCAGTAGTATAGATAGGGACGTAGGCTATGGCTACACCTTC,CASSIDRDVGYGYTF
TRBJ2-5,.,TRBV7-9,.,TGTGCCAGCAGCTTAGAGGCAGGGGGGACGGAGACCCAGTACTTC,CASSLEAGGTETQYF
TRBJ2-3,TRBD2,TRBV6-1,.,TGTGCCAGCAGTGAAACCCCGGGCGGGGAGGGGCCAGATACGCAGTATTTT,CASSETPGGEGPDTQYF
TRBJ1-6,TRBD1,TRBV10-3,.,TGTGCCATCAATGACAGGGTAGAATCCCCCCTCCACTTT,CAINDRVESPLHF